Sequencing of this T cell receptor (beta chain) was carried out in a study of metastatic and nonmetastatic thyroid tumors. As originally analysed: It was from CDR3 differences across clinicopathological groups that a distant-metastasis classifier for papillary thyroid cancer was built. TCRdb re-clonotyped the PCR reads via MiXCR. Clone size and V and J calls follow TCRdb, not the original study. The profile covers around 22,000 clones, with approximately 24% appearing a single time and around 6.9% taken by the ten largest. Each patient went into thyroid surgery without having received any treatment. Germline values: CDR1 SGHRS, CDR2 YFSETQ. The CDR3 runs 14 residues. V was trimmed by 4 bases and J by 8 bases, leaving 16 bases between them.

This rearrangement joins TRBV5-1 to TRBJ1-3; maybe TRBD1 (6 bases). The receptor comes from a female donor with papillary thyroid cancer or a benign thyroid nodule (not recorded which). Some clones in this sample may be carry-over from other donors' samples. Specimen: blood. The CDR3 DNA follows: TGCGCCAGCAGCCCCCTACAGGGCGGATACACCATATATTTT. The encoded protein is CASSPLQGGYTIYF.